This T cell receptor (beta chain) was recorded in a study of cytomegalovirus exposure and HLA in healthy donors. 13 Jbeta primers and 60 Vbeta primers were used for the PCR. Profiling relied on immunoSEQ multiplex PCR, and the TCRdb table lists in-frame clones only, not all of them. Of around 150,000 clones in the sample, roughly 80% were seen once. V was shortened by 3 bases and J by 7 bases, with 10 bases between the two germline ends. The CDR3 totals 14 residues. Germline CDR1 ENHRY, CDR2 SYGVKD. The sequenced material came from PBMCs. This TCR was sampled from a male donor in good health and CMV-seropositive. The chain employs TRBV10-3 and TRBJ1-6; D not certain. The CDR3 DNA follows: TGTGCCATCAGTGACAGGCTCGACAATTCACCCCTCCACTTT. It is translated as CAISDRLDNSPLHF.